This paragraph reports one T cell receptor beta chain. Data came from immunoSEQ multiplex PCR; TCRdb stores just in-frame clones and leaves some out. This sample has about 170,000 clones, with about 87% found just once. The Seattle site enrolled patients during active infection and followed them longitudinally. The data stem from a study of blood T cell repertoires in COVID-19. The germline V gene encodes CDR1 SNHLY and CDR2 FYNNEI. CDR3 length: 15 amino acids. The junction had 7 bases not matched to a gene; V was cut back by 5 bases and J by 8 bases. This chain joins TRBV2 and TRBJ2-1, with 12 bases fitting TRBD2. This receptor was obtained from a woman at least 80 years old with COVID-19, enrolled during active disease. The specimen sequenced was peripheral blood. Written as DNA, the CDR3 is TGTGCCAGCAGTACGGGACTAGCGGGTTTCGATGAGCAGTTCTTC. Translating gives CASSTGLAGFDEQFF.